The clone carrying this T cell receptor beta chain was counted only a few times. Its antigen is as yet unknown. One entry per CDR3 protein results from TCRdb running MiXCR on the RT-PCR reads. The repertoire holds over 400,000 distinct CDR3 sequences, with 13% as singletons. This sample was taken from a study of response to subunit inactivated influenza vaccine. CDR3 length: 18 amino acids. The V end was cut by 2 bases, the J end by 3 bases, with 23 bases between. General study findings and limits: There was a suggestion from the authors that each seasonal influenza vaccination recruits few new T cells.

The material sequenced was PBMCs from blood, taken around seven weeks after vaccination. This TCR came from a man between 45 and 60 years old who received an inactivated influenza vaccine. This chain uses TRBV23-1 with TRBJ2-7, with D possibly matching TRBD2 (6 bases). TRBV23-1 is filed as an ORF, its function uncertain. The CDR3 DNA follows: TGCGCCAGCAGTCAACAGGGACGGGGGATATCCTCCATCTACGAGCAGTACTTC. It codes for CASSQQGRGISSIYEQYF.